This T cell receptor beta chain was found in a study of T cell responses to AZD1222 COVID-19 vaccine. Whole-study context: Pooling covered second doses at about 4 or about 12 weeks. Broader study findings: Only six people who got AZD1222 tested seropositive at baseline. Repertoire collection took place solely once the T cell response had peaked. Clonal diversity may have been underestimated, and the donors were mostly white British, with more females than males.

Here immunoSEQ multiplex PCR was the method, and the copy in TCRdb shows in-frame clones only, minus some. Of approximately 85,000 clones in the sample, 80% to 90% are singletons; the top ten hold approximately 6%. Concerning this clone itself: The antigen is not known.

Trimming took 0 bases from V and 2 from J, leaving 9 bases between them. CDR1 SGDLS and CDR2 YYNGEE come from the germline V gene. The CDR3 is 15 amino acids. The V call is TRBV9, the J call TRBJ1-3; D perhaps matches TRBD1 (5 bases). The clonotype was recovered from an adult in good health. The sequencing used peripheral blood, collected on day 0 of AZD1222 vaccination. The CDR3 DNA sequence: TGTGCCAGCAGCGTAGCTGCAGGGCCTGGAAACACCATATATTTT. Its translation is CASSVAAGPGNTIYF.